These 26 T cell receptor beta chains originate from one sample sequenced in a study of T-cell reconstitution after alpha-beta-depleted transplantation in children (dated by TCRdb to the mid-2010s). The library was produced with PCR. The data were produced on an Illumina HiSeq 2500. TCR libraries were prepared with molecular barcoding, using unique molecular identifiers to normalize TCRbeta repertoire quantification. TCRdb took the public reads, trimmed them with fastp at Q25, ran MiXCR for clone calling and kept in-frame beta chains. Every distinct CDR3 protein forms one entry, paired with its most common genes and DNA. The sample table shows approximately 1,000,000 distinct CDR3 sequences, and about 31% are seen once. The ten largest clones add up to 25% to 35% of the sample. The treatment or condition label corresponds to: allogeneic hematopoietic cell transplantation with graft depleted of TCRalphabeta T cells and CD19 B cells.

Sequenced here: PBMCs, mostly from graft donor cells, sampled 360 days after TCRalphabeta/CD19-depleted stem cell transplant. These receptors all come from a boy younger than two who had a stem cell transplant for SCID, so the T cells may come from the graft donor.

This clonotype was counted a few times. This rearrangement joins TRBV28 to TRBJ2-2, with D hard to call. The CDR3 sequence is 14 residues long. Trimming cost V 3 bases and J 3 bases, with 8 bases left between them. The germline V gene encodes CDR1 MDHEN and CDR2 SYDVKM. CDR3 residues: CASSLPDHTGELFF. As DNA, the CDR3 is TGTGCCAGCAGTTTGCCCGACCACACCGGGGAGCTGTTTTTT.

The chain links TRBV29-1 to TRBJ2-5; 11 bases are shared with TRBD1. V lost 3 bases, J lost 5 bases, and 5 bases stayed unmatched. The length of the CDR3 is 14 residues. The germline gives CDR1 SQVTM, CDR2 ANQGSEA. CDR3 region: CSVERTGGRETQYF. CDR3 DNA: TGCAGCGTTGAGCGGACAGGGGGCCGGGAGACCCAGTACTTC.

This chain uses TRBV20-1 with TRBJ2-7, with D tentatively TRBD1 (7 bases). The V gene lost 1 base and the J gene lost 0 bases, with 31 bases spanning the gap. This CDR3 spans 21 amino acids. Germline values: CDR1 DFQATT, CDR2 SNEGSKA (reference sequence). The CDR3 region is CSARGPASEGAKVIHSYEQYF. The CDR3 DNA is TGCAGTGCTAGAGGCCCAGCGTCGGAGGGGGCCAAAGTCATTCACTCCTACGAGCAGTACTTC.

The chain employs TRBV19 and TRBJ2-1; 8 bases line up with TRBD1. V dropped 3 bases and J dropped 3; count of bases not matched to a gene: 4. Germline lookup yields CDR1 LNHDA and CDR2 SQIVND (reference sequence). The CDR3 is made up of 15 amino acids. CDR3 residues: CASSIFGQGYNEQFF. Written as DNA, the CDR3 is TGTGCCAGTAGTATTTTCGGACAGGGCTACAATGAGCAGTTCTTC. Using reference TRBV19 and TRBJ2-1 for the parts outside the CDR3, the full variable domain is DGGITQSPKYLFRKEGQNVTLSCEQNLNHDAMYWYRQDPGQGLRLIYYSQIVNDFQKGDIAEGYSVSREKKESFPLTVTSAQKNPTAFYLCASSIFGQGYNEQFFGPGTRLTVL.

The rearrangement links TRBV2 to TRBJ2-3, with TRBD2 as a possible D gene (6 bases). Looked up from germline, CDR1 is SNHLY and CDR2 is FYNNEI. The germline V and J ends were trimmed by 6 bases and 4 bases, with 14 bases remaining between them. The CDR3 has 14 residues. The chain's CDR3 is CASRRRGLADTQYF. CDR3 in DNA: TGTGCCAGCAGGAGGCGGGGTCTCGCAGATACGCAGTATTTT.

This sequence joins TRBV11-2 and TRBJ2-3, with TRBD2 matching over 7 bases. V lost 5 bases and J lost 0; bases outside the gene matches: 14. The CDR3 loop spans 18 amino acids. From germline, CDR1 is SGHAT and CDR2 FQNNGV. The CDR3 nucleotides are TGTGCCAGCAGCCGAAACCCCTACGGACTAGTTAGCACAGATACGCAGTATTTT. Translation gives CASSRNPYGLVSTDTQYF.

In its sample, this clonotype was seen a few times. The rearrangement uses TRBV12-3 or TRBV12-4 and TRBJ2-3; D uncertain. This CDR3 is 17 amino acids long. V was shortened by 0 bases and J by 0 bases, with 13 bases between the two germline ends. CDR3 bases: TGTGCCAGCAGTTTAGCATTGACGGGTACTAGCACAGATACGCAGTATTTT. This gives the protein CASSLALTGTSTDTQYF.

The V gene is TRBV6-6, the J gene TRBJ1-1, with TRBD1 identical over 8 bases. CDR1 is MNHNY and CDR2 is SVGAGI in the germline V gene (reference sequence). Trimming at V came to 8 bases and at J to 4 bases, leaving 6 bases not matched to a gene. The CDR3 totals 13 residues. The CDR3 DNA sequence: TGTGCCAGCCCTGGGACAGGCGGCACTGAAGCTTTCTTT. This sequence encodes CASPGTGGTEAFF.

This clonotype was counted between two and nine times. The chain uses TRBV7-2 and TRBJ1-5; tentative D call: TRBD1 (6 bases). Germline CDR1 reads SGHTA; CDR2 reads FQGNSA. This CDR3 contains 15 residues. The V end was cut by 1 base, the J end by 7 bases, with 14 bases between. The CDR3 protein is CASSLVQGFGQPQHF. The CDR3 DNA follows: TGTGCCAGCAGCTTAGTCCAGGGGTTTGGGCAGCCCCAGCATTTT.

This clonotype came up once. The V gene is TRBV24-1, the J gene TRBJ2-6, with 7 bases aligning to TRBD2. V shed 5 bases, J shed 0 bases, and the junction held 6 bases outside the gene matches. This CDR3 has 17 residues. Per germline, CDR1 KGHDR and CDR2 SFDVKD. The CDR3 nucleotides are TGTGCCACCAGTGGGGGGGGTTTGGGCTCTGGGGCCAACGTCCTGACTTTC. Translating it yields CATSGGGLGSGANVLTF.

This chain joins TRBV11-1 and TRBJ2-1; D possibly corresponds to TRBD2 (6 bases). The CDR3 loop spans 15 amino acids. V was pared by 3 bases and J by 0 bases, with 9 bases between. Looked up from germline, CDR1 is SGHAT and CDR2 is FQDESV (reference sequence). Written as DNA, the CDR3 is TGTGCCAGCAGCTTTGACGGGAGCTCCTACAATGAGCAGTTCTTC. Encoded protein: CASSFDGSSYNEQFF.

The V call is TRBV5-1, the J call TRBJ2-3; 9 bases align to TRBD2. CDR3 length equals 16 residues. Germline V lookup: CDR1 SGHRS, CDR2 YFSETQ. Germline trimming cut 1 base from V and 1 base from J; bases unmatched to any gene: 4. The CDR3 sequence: CASSLIVAGGTDTQYF. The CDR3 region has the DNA TGCGCCAGCAGCTTGATAGTAGCGGGGGGCACAGATACGCAGTATTTT.

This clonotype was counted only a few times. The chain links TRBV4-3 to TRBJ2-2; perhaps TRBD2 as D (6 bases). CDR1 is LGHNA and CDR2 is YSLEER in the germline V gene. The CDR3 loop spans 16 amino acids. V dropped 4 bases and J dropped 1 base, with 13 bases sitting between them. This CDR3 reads CASSLIRGGNTGELFF. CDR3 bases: TGCGCCAGCAGCCTCATTAGGGGAGGGAACACCGGGGAGCTGTTTTTT.

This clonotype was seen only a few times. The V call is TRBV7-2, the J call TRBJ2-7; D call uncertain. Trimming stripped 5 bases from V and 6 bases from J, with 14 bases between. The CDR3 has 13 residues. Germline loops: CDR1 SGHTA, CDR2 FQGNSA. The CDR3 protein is CASSPNRVGEQYF. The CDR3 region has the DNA TGTGCCAGCAGCCCGAACAGAGTAGGCGAGCAGTACTTC.

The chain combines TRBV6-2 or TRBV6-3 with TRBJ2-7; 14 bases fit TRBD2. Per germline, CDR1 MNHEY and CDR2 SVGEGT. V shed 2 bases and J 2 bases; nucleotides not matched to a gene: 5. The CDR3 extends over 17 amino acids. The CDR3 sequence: CASSYAMTSGGAYEQYF. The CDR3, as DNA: TGTGCCAGCAGTTACGCTATGACTAGCGGGGGGGCCTACGAGCAGTACTTC.

The CDR3 loop reads CSARDWRTPQDEQYF. The CDR3, as DNA: TGCAGTGCTAGAGATTGGAGAACCCCGCAGGACGAGCAGTACTTC. The chain links TRBV20-1 to TRBJ2-7, with D unclear. Trimming stripped 0 bases from V and 5 bases from J, with 17 bases between. CDR1 is DFQATT, CDR2 SNEGSKA, per germline (reference sequence). The CDR3 has 15 residues.

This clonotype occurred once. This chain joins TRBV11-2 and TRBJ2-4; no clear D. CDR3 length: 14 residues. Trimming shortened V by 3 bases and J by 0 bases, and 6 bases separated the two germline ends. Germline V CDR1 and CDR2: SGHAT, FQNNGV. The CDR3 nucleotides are TGTGCCAGCAGCTTGAAGGGAGCCAAAAACATTCAGTACTTC. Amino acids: CASSLKGAKNIQYF. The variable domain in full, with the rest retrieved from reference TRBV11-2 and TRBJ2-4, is EAGVAQSPRYKIIEKRQSVAFWCNPISGHATLYWYQQILGQGPKLLIQFQNNGVVDDSQLPKDRFSAERLKGVDSTLKIQPAKLEDSAVYLCASSLKGAKNIQYFGAGTRLSVL.

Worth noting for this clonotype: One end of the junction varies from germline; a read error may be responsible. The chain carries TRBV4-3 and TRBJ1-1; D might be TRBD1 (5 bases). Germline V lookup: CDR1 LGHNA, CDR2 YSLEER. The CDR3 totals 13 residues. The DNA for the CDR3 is TGCGCCAGCAGCCAAGATGAGGGGTTCGCGCGGATCTTT. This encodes CASSQDEGFARIF.

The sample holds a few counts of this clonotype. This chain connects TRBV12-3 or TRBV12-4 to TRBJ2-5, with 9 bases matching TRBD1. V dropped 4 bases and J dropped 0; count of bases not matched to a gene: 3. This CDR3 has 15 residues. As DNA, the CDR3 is TGTGCCAGCAGTTCGACAGGGGGGAACCAAGAGACCCAGTACTTC. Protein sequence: CASSSTGGNQETQYF.

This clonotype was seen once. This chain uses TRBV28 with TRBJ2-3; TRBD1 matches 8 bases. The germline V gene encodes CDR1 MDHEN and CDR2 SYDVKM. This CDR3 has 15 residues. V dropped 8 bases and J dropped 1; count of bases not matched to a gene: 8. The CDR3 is CASDPPGGGTDTQYF. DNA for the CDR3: TGTGCCAGCGACCCCCCAGGGGGCGGCACAGATACGCAGTATTTT.

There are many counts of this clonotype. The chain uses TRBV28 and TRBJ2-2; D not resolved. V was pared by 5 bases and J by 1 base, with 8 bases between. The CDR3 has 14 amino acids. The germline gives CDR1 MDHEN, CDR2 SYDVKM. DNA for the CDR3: TGTGCCAGCAGTCCCAACTTGAACACCGGGGAGCTGTTTTTT. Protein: CASSPNLNTGELFF. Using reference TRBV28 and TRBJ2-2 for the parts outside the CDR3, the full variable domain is DVKVTQSSRYLVKRTGEKVFLECVQDMDHENMFWYRQDPGLGLRLIYFSYDVKMKEKGDIPEGYSVSREKKERFSLILESASTNQTSMYLCASSPNLNTGELFFGEGSRLTVL.

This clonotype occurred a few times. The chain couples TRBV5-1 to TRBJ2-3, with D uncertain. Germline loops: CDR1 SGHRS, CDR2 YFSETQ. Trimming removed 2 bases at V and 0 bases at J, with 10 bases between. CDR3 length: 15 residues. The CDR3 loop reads CASSFDGDSTDTQYF. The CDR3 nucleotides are TGCGCCAGCAGCTTCGATGGAGACAGCACAGATACGCAGTATTTT. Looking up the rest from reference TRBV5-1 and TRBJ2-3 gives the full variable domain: KAGVTQTPRYLIKTRGQQVTLSCSPISGHRSVSWYQQTPGQGLQFLFEYFSETQRNKGNFPGRFSGRQFSNSRSEMNVSTLELGDSALYLCASSFDGDSTDTQYFGPGTRLTVL.

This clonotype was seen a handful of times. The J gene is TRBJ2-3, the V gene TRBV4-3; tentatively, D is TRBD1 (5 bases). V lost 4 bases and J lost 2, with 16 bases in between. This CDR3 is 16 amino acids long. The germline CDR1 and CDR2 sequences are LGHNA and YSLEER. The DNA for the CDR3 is TGCGCCAGCAGCCCCACAGGTACCGGGTACACAGATACGCAGTATTTT. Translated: CASSPTGTGYTDTQYF.

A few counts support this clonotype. The CDR3 DNA sequence: TGTGCCAGCAGCTGGACAGGCCAAGATGGCTACACCTTC. Protein product: CASSWTGQDGYTF. The V gene is TRBV7-9, the J gene TRBJ1-2, with 7 bases matching TRBD1. CDR1 and CDR2 (germline): SEHNR, FQNEAQ (reference sequence). Losses at the gene ends were 4 bases for V and 6 bases for J; bases not matched to a gene: 5. The CDR3 is 13 amino acids.

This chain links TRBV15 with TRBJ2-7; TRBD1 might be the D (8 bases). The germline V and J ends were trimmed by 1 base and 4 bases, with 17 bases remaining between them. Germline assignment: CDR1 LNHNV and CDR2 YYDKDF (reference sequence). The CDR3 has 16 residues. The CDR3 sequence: CATSRARTGRGYEQYF. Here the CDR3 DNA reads TGTGCCACCAGCAGAGCAAGGACAGGGAGGGGATACGAGCAGTACTTC.

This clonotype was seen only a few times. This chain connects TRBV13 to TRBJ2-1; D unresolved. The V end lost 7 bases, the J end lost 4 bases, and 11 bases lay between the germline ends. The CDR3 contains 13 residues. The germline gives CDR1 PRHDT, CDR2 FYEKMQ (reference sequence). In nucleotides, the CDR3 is TGTGCCAGCAACATCCGTAATTACAATGAGCAGTTCTTC. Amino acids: CASNIRNYNEQFF.